This TCR beta chain originates from a study of blood T cell repertoires in COVID-19. On the study more broadly: Some COVID-19 samples were acute and others convalescent; all came from the United States, Italy and Spain. The analysed material was cDNA or gDNA that came from T cells, B-cell-depleted T cells, or PBMCs.

Clones were read by immunoSEQ multiplex PCR, and TCRdb kept only the in-frame ones, dropping some. In the table there are about 68,000 clones, roughly 90% of which are singletons. The ends lost 0 bases at V and 2 bases at J; junction bases unmatched: 3. In germline, CDR1 is SGHVS, CDR2 FQNEAQ. The CDR3 sequence is 15 residues long. This TCR was sampled from a human donor in a cohort sampled during active COVID-19. Sequencing used peripheral blood. The chain uses TRBV7-8 and TRBJ1-2, with 7 bases matching TRBD1. This CDR3 is CASSLATGVNYGYTF. The CDR3 DNA reads as TGTGCCAGCAGCTTAGCTACAGGGGTGAACTATGGCTACACCTTC. Together with reference TRBV7-8 and TRBJ1-2, the CDR3 gives the full variable domain: GAGVSQSPRYKVAKRGQDVALRCDPISGHVSLFWYQQALGQGPEFLTYFQNEAQLDKSGLPSDRFFAERPEGSVSTLKIQRTQQEDSAVYLCASSLATGVNYGYTFGSGTRLTVV.